The rows below give T cell receptor beta chains drawn from one sample of a study of T cell responses to AZD1222 COVID-19 vaccine. Measured with immunoSEQ multiplex PCR; TCRdb has only the in-frame clones, and not every one. The sample includes 80,000 or so clones, roughly nine tenths of them seen just once. The sample was peripheral blood, taken on day 0 of AZD1222 vaccination. These receptors originate from an adult in good health. The CDR3 runs from the conserved cysteine through the conserved F or W. A D gene is named only where the DNA matches it firmly. Clone size is stated in some rows and not others, as once, few, many or a class when expanded.

j_call: TRBJ2-7
d_call: -
clone_size: -
v_call: TRBV19
cdr3_aa: CASSGSMIHEQYF
cdr3_nt: TGTGCCAGTAGTGGGAGCATGATCCACGAGCAGTACTTC

j_call: TRBJ1-2
d_call: -
clone_size: -
v_call: TRBV2
cdr3_aa: CASNSRGYGYTF
cdr3_nt: TGTGCCAGCAATTCCAGGGGCTATGGCTACACCTTC

j_call: TRBJ1-1
d_call: -
clone_size: -
v_call: TRBV30
cdr3_aa: CAWSVSLSTEAFF
cdr3_nt: TGTGCCTGGAGTGTATCTCTAAGCACTGAAGCTTTCTTT

j_call: TRBJ1-1
d_call: TRBD1
clone_size: -
v_call: TRBV19
cdr3_aa: CASSIIGTGGRTEAFF
cdr3_nt: TGTGCCAGTAGTATTATCGGGACAGGGGGCAGGACTGAAGCTTTCTTT

j_call: TRBJ1-1
d_call: -
clone_size: -
v_call: TRBV2
cdr3_aa: CASSVQGWTEAFF
cdr3_nt: TGTGCCAGCAGTGTTCAGGGTTGGACTGAAGCTTTCTTT

j_call: TRBJ1-2
d_call: TRBD1
clone_size: -
v_call: TRBV6-5
cdr3_aa: CATRTGDYGYTF
cdr3_nt: TGTGCCACCAGGACAGGGGATTATGGCTACACCTTC

j_call: TRBJ1-2
d_call: -
clone_size: -
v_call: TRBV23-1
cdr3_aa: CASSHPGGRFYGYTF
cdr3_nt: TGCGCCAGCAGTCATCCTGGGGGGCGCTTCTATGGCTACACCTTC

j_call: TRBJ2-1
d_call: -
clone_size: -
v_call: TRBV7-9
cdr3_aa: CASSLGTTNEQFF
cdr3_nt: TGTGCCAGCAGCCTAGGGACGACAAATGAGCAGTTCTTC

j_call: TRBJ2-3
d_call: TRBD1
clone_size: -
v_call: TRBV19
cdr3_aa: CASSPRDRGIADTQYF
cdr3_nt: TGTGCCAGTAGTCCCCGGGACAGGGGGATCGCAGATACGCAGTATTTT

j_call: TRBJ1-1
d_call: -
clone_size: -
v_call: TRBV27
cdr3_aa: CASSPKSGTEAFF
cdr3_nt: TGTGCCAGCAGTCCAAAGTCTGGGACTGAAGCTTTCTTT

j_call: TRBJ1-2
d_call: -
clone_size: -
v_call: TRBV6-1
cdr3_aa: CASSEPDYGYTF
cdr3_nt: TGTGCCAGCAGTGAACCAGACTATGGCTACACCTTC

j_call: TRBJ2-1
d_call: TRBD1
clone_size: -
v_call: TRBV7-2
cdr3_aa: CASSLTGQSNEQFF
cdr3_nt: TGTGCCAGCAGCTTAACGGGACAGTCCAATGAGCAGTTCTTC

j_call: TRBJ1-4
d_call: TRBD1
clone_size: few
v_call: TRBV2
cdr3_aa: CASRTSNAGGYEKLFF
cdr3_nt: TGTGCCAGCAGAACCTCAAATGCAGGGGGTTATGAAAAACTGTTTTTT

j_call: TRBJ1-1
d_call: -
clone_size: once
v_call: TRBV5-6
cdr3_aa: CASSLGDTEAFF
cdr3_nt: TGTGCCAGCAGCTTAGGGGACACTGAAGCTTTCTTT

j_call: TRBJ1-2
d_call: TRBD1
clone_size: -
v_call: TRBV19
cdr3_aa: CASSDRTGARANYGYTF
cdr3_nt: TGTGCCAGTAGTGACCGGACAGGGGCTCGAGCTAACTATGGCTACACCTTC

j_call: TRBJ1-6
d_call: -
clone_size: -
v_call: TRBV3-1/TRBV3-2
cdr3_aa: CASSQVQGNSPLHF
cdr3_nt: TGTGCCAGCAGCCAAGTACAGGGAAATTCACCCCTCCACTTT

j_call: TRBJ2-3
d_call: -
clone_size: -
v_call: TRBV10-3
cdr3_aa: CAVASTDTQYF
cdr3_nt: TGTGCCGTCGCTAGCACAGATACGCAGTATTTT

j_call: TRBJ2-1
d_call: -
clone_size: once
v_call: TRBV28
cdr3_aa: CASRLTGPEDNEQFF
cdr3_nt: TGTGCCAGCAGGCTAACCGGGCCAGAGGACAATGAGCAGTTCTTC

j_call: TRBJ2-3
d_call: TRBD1
clone_size: -
v_call: TRBV13
cdr3_aa: CASSPGTGGRDTQYF
cdr3_nt: TGTGCCAGCAGCCCGGGGACAGGGGGGAGAGATACGCAGTATTTT

j_call: TRBJ1-2
d_call: -
clone_size: -
v_call: TRBV28
cdr3_aa: CASSLTGGNYGYTF
cdr3_nt: TGTGCCAGCAGTCTGACAGGAGGTAACTATGGCTACACCTTC

j_call: TRBJ2-3
d_call: -
clone_size: -
v_call: TRBV19
cdr3_aa: CASSISGGTDTQYF
cdr3_nt: TGTGCCAGTAGTATTTCAGGGGGCACAGATACGCAGTATTTT

j_call: TRBJ2-7
d_call: -
clone_size: -
v_call: TRBV18
cdr3_aa: CASSPYGEAYEQYF
cdr3_nt: TGTGCCAGCTCACCGTATGGGGAGGCCTACGAGCAGTACTTC

j_call: TRBJ1-3
d_call: -
clone_size: -
v_call: TRBV6-4
cdr3_aa: CASSTGSSGNTIYF
cdr3_nt: TGTGCCAGCAGTACAGGGAGCTCTGGAAACACCATATATTTT

j_call: TRBJ2-7
d_call: TRBD2
clone_size: -
v_call: TRBV27
cdr3_aa: CASSLSRRWTSGGPYEQYF
cdr3_nt: TGTGCCAGCAGTTTATCTCGAAGGTGGACTAGCGGGGGTCCCTACGAGCAGTACTTC

j_call: TRBJ2-4
d_call: -
clone_size: -
v_call: TRBV5-6
cdr3_aa: CASSPVAGRNIQYF
cdr3_nt: TGTGCCAGCAGCCCTGTGGCAGGGCGAAACATTCAGTACTTC

j_call: TRBJ1-4
d_call: TRBD1
clone_size: once
v_call: TRBV7-8
cdr3_aa: CASRGDRGGANEKLFF
cdr3_nt: TGTGCCAGCAGGGGGGACAGGGGTGGCGCTAATGAAAAACTGTTTTTT

j_call: TRBJ2-5
d_call: -
clone_size: once
v_call: TRBV9
cdr3_aa: CASSPSPGWGQETQYF
cdr3_nt: TGTGCCAGCAGCCCCTCCCCGGGGTGGGGGCAAGAGACCCAGTACTTC

j_call: TRBJ1-5
d_call: TRBD1
clone_size: -
v_call: TRBV10-3
cdr3_aa: CAISLDRVNQPQHF
cdr3_nt: TGTGCCATCAGCCTGGACAGGGTGAATCAGCCCCAGCATTTT

j_call: TRBJ1-5
d_call: -
clone_size: -
v_call: TRBV5-1
cdr3_aa: CASSLDGISNQPQHF
cdr3_nt: TGCGCCAGCAGCTTGGATGGGATAAGCAATCAGCCCCAGCATTTT

j_call: TRBJ2-1
d_call: TRBD2
clone_size: -
v_call: TRBV7-8
cdr3_aa: CASSPRTSGDHNEQFF
cdr3_nt: TGTGCCAGCAGCCCTCGGACTAGCGGGGACCACAATGAGCAGTTCTTC

j_call: TRBJ1-1
d_call: -
clone_size: -
v_call: TRBV14
cdr3_aa: CASSQRGRNAEAFF
cdr3_nt: TGTGCCAGCAGCCAAAGGGGCAGGAACGCTGAAGCTTTCTTT

j_call: TRBJ2-3
d_call: -
clone_size: few
v_call: TRBV6-5
cdr3_aa: CASMQGGDTDTQYF
cdr3_nt: TGTGCCAGCATGCAGGGCGGCGACACAGATACGCAGTATTTT

j_call: TRBJ1-6
d_call: TRBD1
clone_size: -
v_call: TRBV19
cdr3_aa: CASSPTGGPNSPLHF
cdr3_nt: TGTGCCAGTAGTCCTACAGGGGGTCCTAATTCACCCCTCCACTTT

j_call: TRBJ2-3
d_call: -
clone_size: -
v_call: TRBV7-2
cdr3_aa: CASSLGALSTDTQYF
cdr3_nt: TGTGCCAGCAGCTTAGGGGCGCTTAGCACAGATACGCAGTATTTT

j_call: TRBJ2-3
d_call: -
clone_size: -
v_call: TRBV19
cdr3_aa: CASRKAKGFDTQYF
cdr3_nt: TGTGCCAGTCGAAAGGCTAAGGGATTCGATACGCAGTATTTT

j_call: TRBJ2-6
d_call: TRBD1
clone_size: once
v_call: TRBV2
cdr3_aa: CASRSDRAGVLTF
cdr3_nt: TGTGCCAGCAGGTCGGACAGGGCGGGGGTCCTGACTTTC

j_call: TRBJ1-2
d_call: -
clone_size: -
v_call: TRBV7-9
cdr3_aa: CASSLGENYGYTF
cdr3_nt: TGTGCCAGCAGCTTGGGGGAGAACTATGGCTACACCTTC

j_call: TRBJ1-2
d_call: TRBD1
clone_size: -
v_call: TRBV5-1
cdr3_aa: CASSFFGTEGYTF
cdr3_nt: TGCGCCAGCAGCTTTTTCGGGACAGAAGGCTACACCTTC

j_call: TRBJ2-7
d_call: TRBD1
clone_size: -
v_call: TRBV11-2
cdr3_aa: CASSLVPTGERFYEQYF
cdr3_nt: TGTGCCAGCAGCTTAGTGCCTACAGGGGAAAGGTTCTACGAGCAGTACTTC

j_call: TRBJ1-6
d_call: TRBD1
clone_size: -
v_call: TRBV19
cdr3_aa: CASNFGQGYPYNSPLHF
cdr3_nt: TGTGCCAGCAATTTCGGACAGGGGTACCCTTATAATTCACCCCTCCACTTT

j_call: TRBJ2-1
d_call: -
clone_size: -
v_call: TRBV7-2
cdr3_aa: CASSLGGSNEQFF
cdr3_nt: TGTGCCAGCAGCTTAGGTGGGTCCAATGAGCAGTTCTTC

j_call: TRBJ1-1
d_call: -
clone_size: -
v_call: TRBV5-4
cdr3_aa: CASSPLPESTEAFF
cdr3_nt: TGTGCCAGCAGTCCACTTCCCGAGAGCACTGAAGCTTTCTTT

j_call: TRBJ1-5
d_call: TRBD1
clone_size: -
v_call: TRBV19
cdr3_aa: CASSIDGTGESNQPQHF
cdr3_nt: TGTGCCAGTAGTATAGACGGGACAGGGGAAAGCAATCAGCCCCAGCATTTT

j_call: TRBJ2-1
d_call: -
clone_size: -
v_call: TRBV12-3/TRBV12-4
cdr3_aa: CASSFRGNEQFF
cdr3_nt: TGTGCCAGCAGTTTTAGGGGGAATGAGCAGTTCTTC

j_call: TRBJ1-1
d_call: -
clone_size: -
v_call: TRBV7-2
cdr3_aa: CASSLGVGGSTEAFF
cdr3_nt: TGTGCCAGCAGCTTAGGAGTCGGGGGCTCCACTGAAGCTTTCTTT